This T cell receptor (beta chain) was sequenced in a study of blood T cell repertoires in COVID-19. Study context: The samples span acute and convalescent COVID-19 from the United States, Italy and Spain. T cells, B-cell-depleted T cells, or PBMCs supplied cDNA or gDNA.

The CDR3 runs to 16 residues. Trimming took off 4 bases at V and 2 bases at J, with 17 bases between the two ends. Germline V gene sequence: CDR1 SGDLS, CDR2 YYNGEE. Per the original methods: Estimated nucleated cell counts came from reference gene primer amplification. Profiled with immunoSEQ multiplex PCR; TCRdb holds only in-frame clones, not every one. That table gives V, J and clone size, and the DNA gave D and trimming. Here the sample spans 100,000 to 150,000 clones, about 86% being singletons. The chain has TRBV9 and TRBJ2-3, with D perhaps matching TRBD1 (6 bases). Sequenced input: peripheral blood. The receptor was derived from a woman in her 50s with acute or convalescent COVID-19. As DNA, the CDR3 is TGTGCCAGCAGCCCCCGTGGGGCAGGGGACACAGATACGCAGTATTTT. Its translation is CASSPRGAGDTDTQYF.